This TCR beta chain was documented in a study of response to subunit inactivated influenza vaccine. V was pared by 5 bases and J by 4 bases, with 6 bases of the junction left unmatched. The CDR3 is 14 residues long. Per the germline V gene, CDR1 is SEHNR and CDR2 is FQNEAQ (reference sequence). TCRdb recomputed calls from the RT-PCR reads with MiXCR, one row per CDR3 protein. The data hold 160,000 or so distinct CDR3 sequences, with roughly a tenth observed a single time. This clonotype was observed at least ten times. This TCR was sampled from a man aged 45-60 years who received an inactivated influenza vaccine. The chain has TRBV7-9 and TRBJ1-2; 8 nucleotides agree with TRBD1. The specimen was non-naive T cells sorted from PBMCs, collected about 6 weeks after vaccination. CDR3 nucleotide sequence: TGTGCCAGCAGCGGATCCGGGACAGGCTATGGCTACACCTTC. Amino acids: CASSGSGTGYGYTF. Full variable domain (outside the CDR3, taken from reference TRBV7-9 and TRBJ1-2): DTGVSQNPRHKITKRGQNVTFRCDPISEHNRLYWYRQTLGQGPEFLTYFQNEAQLEKSRLLSDRFSAERPKGSFSTLEIQRTEQGDSAMYLCASSGSGTGYGYTFGSGTRLTVV.